Following are 30 T cell receptor beta chains from one sample sequenced in a study of CD8 T cells in ankylosing spondylitis. TCRdb re-derived calls from the 5' RACE reads in MiXCR, one entry per CDR3 protein. The sample yields approximately 300,000 distinct CDR3 sequences, over 15% seen once. The specimen sequenced was blood, either unsorted or a sorted T cell fraction (not recorded which). Source of these receptors: a male donor with ankylosing spondylitis or in good health (not recorded which).

This clonotype came up a few times. This sequence joins TRBV10-3 and TRBJ2-7, with 8 nucleotides matching TRBD1. This CDR3 contains 15 residues. Germline V CDR1 and CDR2: ENHRY, SYGVKD. V gave up 3 bases and J gave up 2 bases; unmatched junction bases: 6. CDR3 residues: CAISDPGQGAYEQYV. The CDR3 region has the DNA TGTGCCATCAGTGATCCCGGACAGGGAGCCTACGAGCAGTACGTC.

This clonotype has just a few counts. The chain links TRBV6-2 or TRBV6-3 to TRBJ1-1; D gene uncertain. The CDR3 runs to 12 residues. Germline V gives CDR1 MNHEY, CDR2 SVGEGT. V shed 2 bases and J shed 10 bases, with 11 bases lying between them. CDR3 region: CASSYQSSGAFF. In DNA form, the CDR3 reads TGTGCCAGCAGTTACCAGTCTTCTGGAGCTTTCTTT.

In this sample, this clonotype turned up a few times. The chain employs TRBV9 and TRBJ1-6, with 7 bases aligning to TRBD1. This CDR3 region has 15 residues. Germline assignment: CDR1 SGDLS and CDR2 YYNGEE. The ends lost 1 base at V and 6 bases at J; junction bases unmatched: 4. The DNA for the CDR3 is TGTGCCAGCAGCGTAAGTGGGACAGCTAATTCACCCCTCCACTTT. This encodes CASSVSGTANSPLHF.

This clonotype turned up a few times. The chain combines TRBV27 with TRBJ2-2; D is unresolved. The CDR3 has 16 residues. Germline CDR1 MNHEY, CDR2 SMNVEV (reference sequence). V was trimmed by 4 bases and J by 1 base, leaving 13 bases between them. DNA for the CDR3: TGTGCCAGCAGTTCGCTTATGAGTTTGAACACCGGGGAGCTGTTTTTT. Its protein is CASSSLMSLNTGELFF.

This clonotype was detected only a few times. The J gene is TRBJ2-1, the V gene TRBV20-1; tentatively, D is TRBD2 (6 bases). CDR3 length: 15 amino acids. Germline CDR1 is DFQATT and CDR2 is SNEGSKA (reference sequence). Between the trimmed V and J ends, which lost 2 bases and 4 bases, there was a span of 15 bases. The CDR3 DNA reads TGCAGTGCTAGACGGGACTCGACCAGGTACAATGAGCAGTTCTTC. Protein sequence: CSARRDSTRYNEQFF.

V usage is TRBV9 and J usage is TRBJ2-1; 10 nucleotides match TRBD1. Germline lookup yields CDR1 SGDLS and CDR2 YYNGEE. This CDR3 is 14 amino acids long. V gave up 0 bases and J gave up 7 bases; unmatched junction bases: 1. CDR3 region: CASSVGDRGNEQFF. The CDR3, as DNA: TGTGCCAGCAGCGTAGGGGACAGGGGTAATGAGCAGTTCTTC. Full variable domain (outside the CDR3, taken from reference TRBV9 and TRBJ2-1): DSGVTQTPKHLITATGQRVTLRCSPRSGDLSVYWYQQSLDQGLQFLIQYYNGEERAKGNILERFSAQQFPDLHSELNLSSLELGDSALYFCASSVGDRGNEQFFGPGTRLTVL.

This clonotype was counted ten times or more. The chain links TRBV5-1 to TRBJ1-2, with a weak D call TRBD1 (6 bases). The CDR3 sequence is 14 residues long. Looked up from germline, CDR1 is SGHRS and CDR2 is YFSETQ. Trimming left V 4 bases short and J 4 bases short, with 14 bases between. Here the CDR3 reads CASSLSDRSYGYTF. DNA for the CDR3: TGCGCCAGCAGCCTTTCTGACAGGTCCTATGGCTACACCTTC.

Many counts were recorded for this clonotype. The chain carries TRBV25-1 and TRBJ1-1; D is perhaps TRBD1 (5 bases). The CDR3 runs to 14 residues. Trimming stripped 5 bases from V and 0 bases from J, with 10 bases between. Germline V gives CDR1 MGHDK, CDR2 SYGVNS. CDR3 in amino acids: CASSPGRMNTEAFF. The CDR3 region has the DNA TGTGCCAGCAGTCCGGGACGGATGAACACTGAAGCTTTCTTT.

Only a few counts were recorded for this clonotype. The chain couples TRBV4-2 to TRBJ1-5; D unresolved. V lost 0 bases and J 0 bases, leaving 12 bases between the germline ends. CDR3 length: 17 residues. Germline CDR1 is LGHNA and CDR2 is YNFKEQ. Here the CDR3 reads CASSQDGSLYSNQPQHF. CDR3 DNA: TGTGCCAGCAGCCAAGATGGGAGTCTTTATAGCAATCAGCCCCAGCATTTT.

This clonotype has a count of ten or more. J is TRBJ2-5 and V is TRBV11-2; D is unclear. The V gene lost 1 base and the J gene lost 7 bases, with 7 bases spanning the gap. The germline CDR1 and CDR2 sequences are SGHAT and FQNNGV. This CDR3 is built from 12 residues. The CDR3 region is CASSLALRTQYF. For the CDR3, the DNA is TGTGCCAGCAGCTTAGCTCTTCGGACCCAGTACTTC.

Concerning this clonotype: Since a much larger clone is just one base distant, this may be a read error. The chain is built from TRBV5-1 and TRBJ1-5; TRBD1 is a possible D gene (5 bases). CDR1 SGHRS and CDR2 YFSETQ come from the germline V gene. CDR3 length: 14 residues. The V gene lost 0 bases and the J gene lost 9 bases, with 13 bases spanning the gap. The chain's CDR3 is CASSLEWGTWPQHF. CDR3 sequence (DNA): TGCGCCAGCAGCTTGGAGTGGGGGACGTGGCCCCAGCATTTT. Looking up the rest from reference TRBV5-1 and TRBJ1-5 gives the full variable domain: KAGVTQTPRYLIKTRGQQVTLSCSPISGHRSVSWYQQTPGQGLQFLFEYFSETQRNKGNFPGRFSGRQFSNSRSEMNVSTLELGDSALYLCASSLEWGTWPQHFGDGTRLSIL.

The chain joins TRBV5-6 to TRBJ2-1, with 10 bases fitting TRBD2. CDR1 and CDR2 from the germline V gene are SGHDT and YYEEEE. Losses at the gene ends were 1 base for V and 2 bases for J; bases not matched to a gene: 6. This CDR3 is 17 amino acids long. The CDR3: CASSLRASGSPYNEQFF. The CDR3 DNA reads as TGTGCCAGCAGCTTGCGGGCTAGCGGGAGCCCCTACAATGAGCAGTTCTTC.

This chain links TRBV7-2 with TRBJ2-3, with TRBD2 matching over 15 bases. V dropped 6 bases and J dropped 8; count of bases not matched to a gene: 9. The CDR3 covers 16 residues. Germline CDR1 and CDR2: SGHTA and FQGNSA. The CDR3: CASSPGLAGGFSTQYF. The CDR3 DNA is TGTGCCAGCAGTCCAGGACTAGCGGGAGGGTTCAGTACGCAGTATTTT.

The rearrangement uses TRBV4-1 and TRBJ1-1, with D maybe TRBD1 (6 bases). Germline assignment: CDR1 MGHRA and CDR2 YSYEKL. CDR3 length equals 14 residues. Trimming removed 3 bases from V and 7 bases from J, with 15 bases in between. The CDR3 sequence: CASSHNRERSEAFF. Written as DNA, the CDR3 is TGCGCCAGCAGCCATAACAGGGAACGGAGTGAAGCTTTCTTT.

This chain uses TRBV11-2 with TRBJ2-2; TRBD2 matches 12 bases. Trimming took 5 bases from V and 5 from J; bases not matched to a gene: 9. The germline V gene has CDR1 SGHAT and CDR2 FQNNGV. The CDR3 length is 17 residues. CDR3 amino acids: CASSLRLAGERTGELFF. CDR3 in DNA: TGTGCCAGCAGCCTCCGACTAGCGGGGGAGAGAACCGGGGAGCTGTTTTTT.

This clonotype turned up a few times. J is TRBJ2-3 and V is TRBV5-1; 13 nucleotides line up with TRBD2. CDR3 size: 16 residues. V gave up 5 bases and J gave up 5 bases; unmatched junction bases: 8. Germline CDR1 and CDR2: SGHRS and YFSETQ. CDR3 sequence: CASRPGLAGEEDTQYF. CDR3 nucleotides: TGCGCCAGCAGACCCGGACTAGCGGGAGAGGAAGATACGCAGTATTTT.

The V gene is TRBV5-1, the J gene TRBJ2-1; the D is unclear. The CDR3 has 17 residues. CDR1 is SGHRS and CDR2 is YFSETQ in the germline V gene. V lost 0 bases, J lost 0 bases, and 13 bases lay in between. The CDR3 loop is CASSLGFGNPSYNEQFF. CDR3 DNA: TGCGCCAGCAGCTTGGGATTCGGAAATCCCTCCTACAATGAGCAGTTCTTC.

This clonotype has a handful of counts. This chain uses TRBV29-1 with TRBJ1-4, with unresolved D. V was clipped by 6 bases and J by 0 bases, with 11 bases between them. The CDR3 consists of 14 residues. Germline CDR1 reads SQVTM; CDR2 reads ANQGSEA. The CDR3 here is CSVGAGATNEKLFF. CDR3 bases: TGCAGCGTGGGAGCCGGGGCAACTAATGAAAAACTGTTTTTT.

V and J are TRBV9 and TRBJ1-3; possible D gene TRBD1, 5 bases. CDR3 length equals 15 residues. V lost 5 bases and J lost 4, with 16 bases in between. From germline, CDR1 is SGDLS and CDR2 YYNGEE. CDR3 coding DNA: TGTGCCAGCAGTGCTACGGGAGGGGCCGGAAACACCATATATTTT. Protein sequence: CASSATGGAGNTIYF.

The chain carries TRBV10-3 and TRBJ2-5, with 12 bases matching TRBD1. The V and J ends lost 10 bases and 1 base, in that order; junction bases with no gene match: 7. The CDR3 sequence is 15 residues long. The germline V gene encodes CDR1 ENHRY and CDR2 SYGVKD. For the CDR3, the DNA is TGTGCCACCGACTCGGGACAGGGGGCCCAAGAGACCCAGTACTTC. It specifies CATDSGQGAQETQYF.

V is TRBV5-1 and J is TRBJ1-5; tentative D call: TRBD1 (6 bases). This CDR3 is built from 15 residues. Germline V gene data show CDR1 as SGHRS and CDR2 as YFSETQ. The ends were cut back, 2 bases at V and 3 bases at J, with 12 bases in the middle. The CDR3 region is CASSLEPGDNQPQHF. CDR3 DNA: TGCGCCAGCAGCTTAGAACCAGGGGACAATCAGCCCCAGCATTTT.

V gene TRBV7-8 combines with J gene TRBJ1-4; a weak D match, TRBD1 (5 bases). Trimming removed 5 bases from V and 7 bases from J, with 17 bases in between. The CDR3 consists of 15 residues. Germline V gene sequence: CDR1 SGHVS, CDR2 FQNEAQ. The CDR3 DNA sequence: TGTGCCAGCAGCCACGACCCAACAGGACGTGAAAAACTGTTTTTT. It specifies CASSHDPTGREKLFF.

The chain is built from TRBV19 and TRBJ1-5; D gene uncertain. The germline V and J ends were trimmed by 3 bases and 0 bases, with 6 bases remaining between them. The germline CDR1 and CDR2 sequences are LNHDA and SQIVND (reference sequence). The CDR3 is 14 residues long. The CDR3 loop is CASSMGISNQPQHF. CDR3 coding DNA: TGTGCCAGTAGTATGGGCATTAGCAATCAGCCCCAGCATTTT.

By share, this clonotype counts as medium-sized. The CDR3 here is CSVATTSARTDTQYF. The CDR3 DNA follows: TGCAGCGTTGCGACTACTAGCGCCCGCACAGATACGCAGTATTTT. This sequence joins TRBV29-1 and TRBJ2-3; 7 bases line up with TRBD2. The germline V gene has CDR1 SQVTM and CDR2 ANQGSEA. The CDR3 runs to 15 residues. V shed 4 bases and J 1 base; nucleotides not matched to a gene: 8.

This clonotype was detected only once. This sequence may be a read error, since a much larger clone differs from it by one base. The J gene is TRBJ1-1, the V gene TRBV11-1; 7 nucleotides align to TRBD1. This CDR3 comprises 16 residues. Germline loops: CDR1 SGHAT, CDR2 FQDESV (reference sequence). CDR3 residues: CASSLNDRDTNTGAFF. CDR3 nucleotides: TGTGCCAGCAGCTTGAATGACAGGGACACGAACACTGGAGCTTTCTTT.

This clonotype was recorded at least ten times. The rearrangement joins TRBV6-2 or TRBV6-3 to TRBJ1-5, with 8 bases fitting TRBD1. The trim removed 4 bases at V and 6 bases at J, leaving 8 bases unmatched. Per germline, CDR1 MNHEY and CDR2 SVGEGT. The CDR3 totals 15 residues. The CDR3 reads CASSFPGGAGQPQHF. CDR3 sequence (DNA): TGTGCCAGCAGTTTCCCAGGGGGCGCCGGTCAGCCCCAGCATTTT.

The chain carries TRBV7-3 and TRBJ2-3; a weak D match, TRBD2 (6 bases). Trimming removed 1 base from V and 4 bases from J, with 12 bases in between. The CDR3 contains 15 residues. Germline assignment: CDR1 SGHTA and CDR2 FQGTGA. CDR3 nucleotide sequence: TGTGCCAGCAGCTTAATCGGGAGCGGCCCAGATACGCAGTATTTT. This gives the protein CASSLIGSGPDTQYF.

This clonotype occurred many times. This chain joins TRBV5-1 and TRBJ1-1; a possible D gene is TRBD1 (5 bases). This CDR3 region has 17 residues. Germline assignment: CDR1 SGHRS and CDR2 YFSETQ. V was cut by 4 bases and J by 2 bases, with 21 bases left in between. CDR3 protein: CASSPMRGMGTNTEAFF. In DNA form, the CDR3 reads TGCGCCAGCAGCCCAATGAGGGGAATGGGGACTAACACTGAAGCTTTCTTT.

The CDR3 bases are TGTGCCAGCAGCCTCGGGACGCTCGGGAGCTCCTACAATGAGCAGTTCTTC. It specifies CASSLGTLGSSYNEQFF. V is TRBV3-1 and J is TRBJ2-1, with D perhaps TRBD2 (6 bases). The germline V gene encodes CDR1 LGHDT and CDR2 YNNKEL (reference sequence). Trimming cost V 4 bases and J 0 bases, with 16 bases left between them. The CDR3 has 17 amino acids.

This clonotype was picked up a small number of times. V gene TRBV12-3 or TRBV12-4 combines with J gene TRBJ2-5, with D perhaps assigned TRBD1 or TRBD2 (5 bases each). V shed 6 bases and J shed 1 base, with 15 bases lying between them. The CDR3 has 15 amino acids. The CDR3 reads CASSPHGTAQETQYF. CDR3 nucleotide sequence: TGTGCCAGCAGCCCCCATGGGACGGCCCAAGAGACCCAGTACTTC.